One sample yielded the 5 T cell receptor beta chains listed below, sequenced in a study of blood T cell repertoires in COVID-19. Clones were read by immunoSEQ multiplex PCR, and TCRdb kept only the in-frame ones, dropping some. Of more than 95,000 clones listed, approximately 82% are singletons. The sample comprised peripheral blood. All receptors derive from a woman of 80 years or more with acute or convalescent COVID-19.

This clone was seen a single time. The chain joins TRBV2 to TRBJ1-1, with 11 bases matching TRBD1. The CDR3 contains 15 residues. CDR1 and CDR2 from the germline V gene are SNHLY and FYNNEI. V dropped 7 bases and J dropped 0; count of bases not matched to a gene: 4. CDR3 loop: CASIRDRGVNTEAFF. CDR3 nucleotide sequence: TGTGCCAGCATACGGGACAGGGGGGTGAACACTGAAGCTTTCTTT.

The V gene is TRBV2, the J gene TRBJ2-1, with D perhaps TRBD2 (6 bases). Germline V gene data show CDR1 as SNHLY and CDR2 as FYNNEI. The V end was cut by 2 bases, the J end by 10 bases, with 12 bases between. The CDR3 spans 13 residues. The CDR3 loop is CASSENREQEQFF. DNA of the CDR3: TGTGCCAGCAGTGAAAATCGGGAGCAGGAGCAGTTCTTC.

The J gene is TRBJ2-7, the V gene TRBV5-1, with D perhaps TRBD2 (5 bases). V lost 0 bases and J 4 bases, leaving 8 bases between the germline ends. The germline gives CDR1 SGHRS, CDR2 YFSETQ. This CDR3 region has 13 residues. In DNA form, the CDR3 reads TGCGCCAGCAGCTTGGCCGGGGTTTACGAGCAGTACTTC. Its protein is CASSLAGVYEQYF.

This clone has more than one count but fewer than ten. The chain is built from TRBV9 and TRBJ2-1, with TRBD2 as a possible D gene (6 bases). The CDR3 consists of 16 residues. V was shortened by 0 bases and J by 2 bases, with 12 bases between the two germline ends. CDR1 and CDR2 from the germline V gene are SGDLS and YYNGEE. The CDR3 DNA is TGTGCCAGCAGCGTAGGGGGTAGCGGACCCTACAATGAGCAGTTCTTC. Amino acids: CASSVGGSGPYNEQFF.

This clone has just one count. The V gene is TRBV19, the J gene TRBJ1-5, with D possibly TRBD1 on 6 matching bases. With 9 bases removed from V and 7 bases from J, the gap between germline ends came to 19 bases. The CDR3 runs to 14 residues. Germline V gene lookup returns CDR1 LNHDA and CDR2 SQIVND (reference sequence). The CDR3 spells CASQQGMERQPQHF. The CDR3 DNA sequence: TGTGCCAGCCAACAGGGAATGGAGCGACAGCCCCAGCATTTT.